Included here is one TCR beta chain sequence, with context. The antigen is undetermined. Using immunoSEQ multiplex PCR, the repertoire was profiled, and TCRdb retains in-frame clones only, with some absent. Among more than 100,000 clones, around nine tenths were seen once, and the ten largest hold 2% to 3%. The sample belongs to a study of T cell responses to AZD1222 COVID-19 vaccine. The overall study: Whether given at about 4 or about 12 weeks, second doses were pooled.

General study points: A mostly white British donor set with more females was recruited, and clonal diversity was possibly underestimated.

Germline CDR1 reads SGHDN; CDR2 reads FVKESK. V lost 1 base and J lost 4, with 19 bases in between. CDR3 length equals 17 residues. V gene TRBV14 combines with J gene TRBJ1-2; D gene unclear. Sequenced material: peripheral blood, taken on day 0 of AZD1222 vaccination. The clonotype was recovered from an adult in good health. CDR3 nucleotides: TGTGCCAGCAGCCAAGCTTTGGAGGCTCCACCGCTCTATGGCTACACCTTC. Residues: CASSQALEAPPLYGYTF. The whole variable domain, filled in from reference TRBV14 and TRBJ1-2, reads EAGVTQFPSHSVIEKGQTVTLRCDPISGHDNLYWYRRVMGKEIKFLLHFVKESKQDESGMPNNRFLAERTGGTYSTLKVQPAELEDSGVYFCASSQALEAPPLYGYTFGSGTRLTVV.